This T cell receptor beta chain emerged from a study of T cells in Graves' hyperthyroidism and ophthalmopathy. The study, taken as a whole, reports: Clonotypes that were expanded in thyroid above 0.001 mostly appeared in blood too.

TCR beta CDR3 regions were amplified from RNA. The TCR CDR3 first-round RT-PCR relied on the HTBI primer set. TCRdb processed the multiplex PCR reads anew with MiXCR; each CDR3 protein has one entry. Altogether some 440,000 distinct CDR3 sequences are present, 15% to 18% being singletons, with the ten largest covering over 7.5%. With regard to this clonotype: The antigen remains unidentified. The germline gene is not matched at one end of the junction; a read error may be the cause.

These patients, aged 18 to 65, had recently diagnosed hyperthyroidism lasting under 2 months. Germline loops: CDR1 MNHNS, CDR2 SASEGT. The CDR3 is 15 residues long. The sequence came from a woman aged 18-29 years with Graves' hyperthyroidism. The J gene is TRBJ1-3, the V gene TRBV6-1; a possible D gene is TRBD1 (6 bases). The sample taken for sequencing was blood. The CDR3 protein is CASRRGGLGGNTIYF. The CDR3 DNA sequence: TGCGCCAGCAGACGAGGGGGTCTGGGAGGAAACACCATATATTTT.